The source of this TCR beta chain is a study of T cell responses to AZD1222 COVID-19 vaccine. About this clone itself: Its matching antigen is unknown.

TCRdb's copy holds only in-frame clones and misses some; the assay was immunoSEQ multiplex PCR. The repertoire holds under 130,000 clones, with roughly 90% as singletons. Findings of the study overall: Unmutated variant regions are reportedly targeted by nearly half of spike-specific TCRs.

Germline CDR1 reads SGHRS; CDR2 reads YFSETQ. The CDR3 sequence is 13 residues long. V was clipped by 6 bases and J by 11 bases; unmatched bases: 7. Sample: peripheral blood, taken on day 0 of AZD1222 vaccination. The rearrangement uses TRBV5-1 and TRBJ1-6; TRBD1 agrees at 8 bases. The TCR originated in an adult in good health. The CDR3 loop is CASTDRGDTPLHF. CDR3 nucleotides: TGCGCCAGCACCGACAGGGGTGATACACCCCTCCACTTT.